This TCR beta chain comes out of a study of cytomegalovirus exposure and HLA in healthy donors (dated by TCRdb to about 2017). General notes on the study: An earlier analysis of roughly 570 of the donors reported roughly 300 Gb of sequence data and 117 million unique TCR beta sequences obtained from about 170 million T cells. About 280 gigabases of sequencing data and tens of millions of unique TCR sequences made up an early release that covered several hundred HLA-typed donors. Of the approximately 370 genotyped donors, less than 85% were placed in the genetic ancestry cluster associated with self-reported Caucasian donors. The aim of the study was to test whether cataloging public T cell receptors could identify signatures of past pathogen exposure. The T cell repertoires of several hundred subjects were profiled by immunosequencing and related to cytomegalovirus serostatus. Besides the first cohort of approximately 670 subjects, a separate validation cohort made up of about 120 different subjects was used. High-throughput TCR immunosequencing, statistical association of individual TCRs with disease status, and machine learning were combined to predict cytomegalovirus infection status. In a later analysis, previously published TCR beta repertoires from hundreds of donors were re-analyzed and high-resolution HLA genotyping was added so that TCR occurrence patterns could be studied. In the later analysis, no new phenotypic data were used to find candidate immune exposures; instead, reliance was placed on TCR beta sequences and their occurrence across donors. An earlier analysis of approximately 630 of the donors applied high-throughput TCR beta sequencing to assess whether each TCR beta V gene segment acted as functional or pseudogenic. Donor age, sex, ethnicity and CMV serostatus were compiled together with the repertoire data. A later genetic analysis took genome-wide SNP genotypes for about three fifths of the 666 donors and used that subset as a discovery cohort. All discovery cohort repertoires had been generated on a single sequencing platform. HLA typing included class I and class II loci at four-digit resolution. Typing coverage differed by locus: A, B, C, DRB1 and DQB1 were typed in roughly 620-630 donors, DQA1 in about 560, DPA1 in 600 to 610, and DPB1 in about 450. Roughly 5 DR-DQ haplotypes were handled as single units for association and clustering, since linkage in the cohort was strong. On average, around 200,000 unique TCR beta nucleotide sequences were sequenced per donor among a few hundred genotyped donors of the cohort, with roughly 19% of those sequences being non-productive. Broader findings and caveats from the paper: When HLA alleles, especially DR and DQ, strongly co-occurred, attributing TCR associations to individual alleles was difficult. In vitro tests confirmed that a few of the cytomegalovirus-associated TCR beta chains recognize cytomegalovirus antigens. Presence/absence analyses assumed roughly uniform sequencing depth across donors, an assumption that may not hold. Most CMV-associated TCR beta chains appeared to be HLA-restricted in a later analysis, and the HLA associations seemed to be driven largely by CMV exposure. Because counts were too low, under 20 rarely observed V segments, including chromosome 9 orphons, were left out of the earlier analysis of several hundred of the donors. While some public TCRs were present in many individuals, most TCR sequences turned up only very rarely across donors. A cluster of highly shared sequence variants was judged likely to be a technical artifact of the sequencing pipeline. In both the original and validation cohorts, the classifier was reported to diagnose cytomegalovirus status with high specificity and sensitivity. Because the 87-base-pair reads could not distinguish some IMGT-functional V segments, including TRBV6-2 and TRBV6-3, those segments were excluded. According to a later analysis, parvovirus B19, influenza, CMV and Epstein-Barr virus appeared linked to several top co-occurrence clusters. Correlated functional status among segregating V segments might reflect linkage disequilibrium, but an unknown experimental factor could not be ruled out. A total of fewer than 200 TCR beta chains were listed by the study as associated with cytomegalovirus. A further reported finding was that TCR beta sequences accurately predicted the HLA-A and HLA-B alleles for most subjects in the first cohort. In a later genetic analysis, fewer N-insertions in productive TCRs were reported among donors in an Asian-associated ancestry cluster than the roughly 640-donor mean. A later analysis found that HLA-associated TCR beta chains were more clonally expanded and had lower generation probabilities than equally common non-associated chains. In a later analysis, the rate of TCR association differed among HLA loci, with DRB1 alleles having the most associated TCRs and HLA-C alleles having the fewest. The authors suggested that the approach could potentially be extended to other disease states and immunological phenotypes. For the cohort, immune exposure information was limited to CMV serostatus. Because HLA typing was unavailable for some donors at each locus, only the typed subset was used in association tests. In a later analysis, 15,000 to 20,000 TCR beta sequences were associated with specific HLA alleles at a false discovery rate of 0.05. In this cohort, only TCR beta chains were sequenced, and detectable features were limited by the absence of alpha or paired-chain data. In a later genetic analysis, a missense DCLRE1C variant was associated with V-gene and J-gene trimming of TCR beta chains, and the association was replicated in an independent cohort. An earlier analysis of approximately 500 of the donors showed that most TCR beta V segments appeared in productive rearrangements either about 87% or about 30% of the time, which broadly matched IMGT annotations.

Library creation used the immunoSEQ multiplex PCR assay. A mixture of 60 forward primers for TCR Vbeta segments and 13 reverse primers for TCR Jbeta segments was used in the multiplex PCR. Amplification of the CDR3 region of rearranged TCR beta genes was performed with a multiplex PCR assay on genomic DNA. The amplified TCR beta libraries were sequenced on the Illumina HiSeq System as 87-base-pair reads. As for how the authors treated the data: In a later analysis, approximately 74 million unique TCR beta chains were counted across the 666 repertoires, and roughly 11 million of these chains were shared by at least two donors. To remove PCR and sequencing errors, raw reads were error-corrected and collapsed into unique sequences using a nearest-neighbor algorithm that merged closely related sequences. V, D and J gene segments were assigned by aligning CDR3 sequences to IMGT reference sequences. For a sequence to be retained, a match of at least six nucleotides to both a V gene segment and a J gene segment was required. A rearrangement counted as productive if the CDR3 had no stop codons and remained in frame with V and J, and every other rearrangement counted as non-productive. CDR3 was defined according to IMGT convention as the region running from the second conserved V-encoded cysteine to the conserved J-encoded phenylalanine. The earlier analysis of approximately 590 of the donors excluded any sequence lacking an unambiguous match to a single V gene segment. An earlier analysis of a few hundred of the donors called V segments functional above 56.7% productive rearrangements and segregating when the between-donor standard deviation exceeded 5%. A statistical classification framework was built to diagnose cytomegalovirus status from the catalog of TCR beta chain sequences. V and J gene assignment, in a later analysis, came from comparing TCR nucleotide sequences with IMGT/GENE-DB human TR gene sequences. In a later analysis, CDR3 sequences and most-parsimonious VDJ recombination scenarios were assigned using the TCRdist pipeline. In a later analysis, each TCR beta chain was defined by its CDR3 amino acid sequence together with its V-gene family, and reads without a unique V-gene family were excluded. A later analysis removed 600 or so highly shared, low-generation-probability nucleotide sequences to deal with suspected cross-contamination and a sequencing artifact. In a later analysis, a clonal expansion index was calculated for each public chain from normalized within-repertoire ranks of inferred template counts. In a later analysis, generation probabilities were computed using a VDJ recombination model fitted to out-of-frame rearrangements, and the results were checked against IGoR. A later analysis scored TCR-TCR, TCR-HLA and TCR-CMV co-occurrence with hypergeometric tests, applying a repertoire-size bias correction to TCR pairs. In a later analysis, false discovery rates were estimated by permuting HLA or CMV assignments 20 times. In a later analysis, co-occurring TCRs were grouped with DBSCAN, and TCRdist sequence similarity was added when clustering was performed within HLA-allele-positive subsets. Repertoires with fewer than 30,000 or more than 120,000 public chains, plus five repertoires with anomalous nucleotide sharing, were excluded from co-occurrence clustering. The source is immuneACCESS, and TCRdb retained only in-frame sequences with V and J called. Part of the clones is not carried over; for the studies checked, unresolved V genes explain less than half of this, and the remainder is unexplained. That table is the source of V, J and clone size, and D and trimming were worked out from the DNA. This sample gives 250,000 to 350,000 clones in total; roughly 85% of them show up just once. The ten largest clones add up to around 4.2% of the sample.

Comment on this clone: This clone's antigen is unknown. Base qualities were left out, and no much larger clone turns up one base away.

The CDR3, from cysteine to phenylalanine, totals 17 residues. Of all the DNA, just the CDR3 is kept, 51 bases in frame from base 1. Germline trimming amounts to 5 bases on V and 5 bases on J, with 10 as the count of junction bases outside the gene matches. The germline V gene yields ENHRY for CDR1 and SYGVKD for CDR2. The cohort consisted of approximately 670 healthy bone marrow donors. Cohort members were all nominally healthy when sampled, although unrecorded immune exposures were likely present. The donor was CMV seropositive and belonged to the group of more than 250 seropositive cohort members. Each donor provided a peripheral blood sample, and peripheral blood mononuclear cells were used for TCR beta sequencing. Genomic DNA was extracted from the blood cell samples with the Qiagen DNeasy Blood Extraction Kit.

Sequencing was carried out using PBMCs. Recombination connected TRBV10-3 to TRBJ2-5; a stretch of 14 junction bases matches TRBD2. The TCR originated in a man aged 40-49 years in good health and CMV-seropositive. The DNA is TGTGCCATCAGTAACCCGGGACTAGCGGGAGCCCGGGAGACCCAGTACTTC. This sequence encodes CAISNPGLAGARETQYF.